The 15 T cell receptor beta chains reported below all come from one sample, sequenced in a study of Ad26.COV2.S vaccination and SARS-CoV-2 variants. Here immunoSEQ multiplex PCR was the method, and the copy in TCRdb shows in-frame clones only, minus some. Here the sample spans around 300,000 clones, about 88% being singletons. Treatment indicated: 19 received Ad26.COV2.S at low or high dose, single or two shots; a few received placebo; per-sample allocation not given. Sampling was performed 63 days after the first vaccine or placebo injection. The material sequenced was peripheral blood, taken in a trial of Ad26.COV2.S vaccine versus placebo. The receptors stem from a person between 18 and 65 years old who received the Ad26.COV2.S COVID-19 vaccine or a placebo.

The chain couples TRBV7-2 to TRBJ2-3, with D maybe TRBD2 (5 bases). Trimming removed 0 bases at V and 1 base at J, with 14 bases between. CDR3 size: 17 residues. In germline, CDR1 is SGHTA, CDR2 FQGNSA. The CDR3 nucleotides are TGTGCCAGCAGCTTAGCGCCCCCAGGTAGCGGCACAGATACGCAGTATTTT. This encodes CASSLAPPGSGTDTQYF.

The chain couples TRBV5-6 to TRBJ1-5, with D unclear. Germline lookup yields CDR1 SGHDT and CDR2 YYEEEE. Trimming shortened V by 0 bases and J by 7 bases, and 8 bases separated the two germline ends. The CDR3 consists of 13 residues. The CDR3 coding sequence is TGTGCCAGCAGCTTGGCCGGGTCCCAGCCCCAGCATTTT. The encoded protein is CASSLAGSQPQHF.

This clone was counted a single time. V usage is TRBV7-2 and J usage is TRBJ2-7; no clear D gene. The germline gives CDR1 SGHTA, CDR2 FQGNSA. V dropped 5 bases and J dropped 2 bases, with 10 bases sitting between them. The CDR3 totals 13 residues. CDR3 nucleotide sequence: TGTGCCAGCAGCCCCGTTGGGGCCTACGAGCAGTACTTC. Encoded protein: CASSPVGAYEQYF.

The gene calls are TRBV9 and TRBJ2-5; 8 bases fit TRBD2. J was trimmed by 4 bases and V by 4 bases; bases with no gene match: 9. The CDR3 length is 15 residues. CDR1 SGDLS and CDR2 YYNGEE come from the germline V gene. Here the CDR3 DNA reads TGTGCCAGCAGCCCGGGGACTAGGGATGGAGAGACCCAGTACTTC. Encoded protein: CASSPGTRDGETQYF.

The rearrangement uses TRBV7-3 and TRBJ2-7; D is ambiguous. The CDR3 sequence is 13 residues long. CDR1 and CDR2 from the germline V gene are SGHTA and FQGTGA. Between the trimmed V and J ends, which lost 2 bases and 3 bases, there was a span of 8 bases. The CDR3 is CASSLAADYEQYF. Here the CDR3 DNA reads TGTGCCAGCAGCTTAGCGGCAGACTACGAGCAGTACTTC.

This chain links TRBV24-1 with TRBJ2-5; TRBD2 might be the D (6 bases). Trimming took 6 bases from V and 5 from J, leaving 9 bases between them. The CDR3 contains 12 residues. Germline CDR1 and CDR2: KGHDR and SFDVKD. The CDR3 loop is CATSLGRETQYF. CDR3 DNA: TGTGCCACCAGTTTAGGGAGGGAGACCCAGTACTTC.

The chain employs TRBV6-6 and TRBJ1-1, with 7 bases that match TRBD1. This CDR3 contains 14 residues. Trimming at V came to 6 bases and at J to 1 base, leaving 5 bases not matched to a gene. CDR1 is MNHNY and CDR2 is SVGAGI in the germline V gene (reference sequence). The CDR3 here is CASRGTVPNTEAFF. The CDR3 nucleotides are TGTGCCAGCAGGGGGACAGTGCCGAACACTGAAGCTTTCTTT.

This clone was observed a few times. The chain is built from TRBV4-3 and TRBJ1-1; TRBD1 matches at 9 bases. V lost 4 bases, J lost 5 bases, and 2 bases stayed unmatched. There are 13 residues in the CDR3. Germline V gene lookup returns CDR1 LGHNA and CDR2 YSLEER. The CDR3 DNA sequence: TGCGCCAGCAGCCGGGACAGGGAAACTGAAGCTTTCTTT. Protein: CASSRDRETEAFF.

The chain recombines TRBV27 with TRBJ2-7, with 7 bases matching TRBD2. The CDR3 consists of 16 residues. Germline V gene sequence: CDR1 MNHEY, CDR2 SMNVEV (reference sequence). V trimming: 4 bases; J trimming: 6 bases; junction bases outside the gene matches: 15. CDR3 residues: CASSSPSRGSHGEQYF. In nucleotides, the CDR3 is TGTGCCAGCAGTTCCCCCTCCCGCGGGAGTCATGGCGAGCAGTACTTC.

J is TRBJ2-2 and V is TRBV24-1; D is perhaps TRBD2 (5 bases). The germline V gene has CDR1 KGHDR and CDR2 SFDVKD. Trimming removed 1 base at V and 3 bases at J, with 8 bases between. The CDR3 sequence is 15 residues long. The CDR3 reads CATSDLGLDTGELFF. For the CDR3, the DNA is TGTGCCACCAGTGATTTAGGACTGGACACCGGGGAGCTGTTTTTT.

V and J are TRBV18 and TRBJ2-7; tentative D call: TRBD2 (6 bases). This CDR3 spans 14 amino acids. V dropped 3 bases and J dropped 3 bases, with 12 bases sitting between them. Germline V lookup: CDR1 KGHSH, CDR2 LQKENI. In nucleotides, the CDR3 is TGTGCCAGCTCACCCACGACGGGAGTCTACGAGCAGTACTTC. It encodes CASSPTTGVYEQYF.

The table lists this clone with a count of one. The gene calls are TRBV9 and TRBJ2-4; D is undetermined. Germline loops: CDR1 SGDLS, CDR2 YYNGEE. The V end lost 0 bases, the J end lost 0 bases, and 10 bases lay between the germline ends. The CDR3 length is 16 residues. The CDR3 nucleotides are TGTGCCAGCAGCGTAGGTGACGGAAGAGCCAAAAACATTCAGTACTTC. Amino acid sequence: CASSVGDGRAKNIQYF.

V is TRBV4-2 and J is TRBJ1-4; 10 nucleotides line up with TRBD1. Germline V lookup: CDR1 LGHNA, CDR2 YNFKEQ. V shed 0 bases and J 5 bases; nucleotides not matched to a gene: 6. The CDR3 length is 17 residues. CDR3 protein: CASSQDSPGQGNEKLFF. The CDR3, as DNA: TGTGCCAGCAGCCAAGATTCCCCGGGACAGGGGAATGAAAAACTGTTTTTT.

Notes on this clone: Germline and junction disagree at one end, which may indicate a read error. V usage is TRBV6-1 and J usage is TRBJ2-3, with D uncertain. The germline V gene has CDR1 MNHNS and CDR2 SASEGT. This CDR3 has 13 amino acids. DNA for the CDR3: TGTGCCAGCTGTGAGACTAGCACAGATACGCAGTATTTT. Translating gives CASCETSTDTQYF.

The J gene is TRBJ2-5, the V gene TRBV5-1; D is possibly TRBD2 (5 bases). V was pared by 0 bases and J by 0 bases, with 12 bases between. The CDR3 is made up of 16 amino acids. Germline CDR1 SGHRS, CDR2 YFSETQ. The CDR3 DNA follows: TGCGCCAGCAGCTTGGAAGGACTCGGGTACCAAGAGACCCAGTACTTC. Protein sequence: CASSLEGLGYQETQYF. Filled out from reference TRBV5-1 and TRBJ2-5, the complete variable domain reads KAGVTQTPRYLIKTRGQQVTLSCSPISGHRSVSWYQQTPGQGLQFLFEYFSETQRNKGNFPGRFSGRQFSNSRSEMNVSTLELGDSALYLCASSLEGLGYQETQYFGPGTRLLVL.